This TCR beta chain was identified during a study of shared clonotypes between healthy human individuals. Germline values: CDR1 SGHRS, CDR2 YFSETQ. The CDR3 is 14 residues long. The ends were cut back, 2 bases at V and 3 bases at J, with 12 bases in the middle. Assay: immunoSEQ multiplex PCR; the TCRdb copy retains only in-frame clones and omits some. The sample shows around 88,000 clones, almost 70% of them seen only once. The specimen sequenced was memory CD8+ T cells sorted from blood. Subset denoted: CD45RO+ cells pooled with CCR7-negative TemRA cells. V and J are TRBV5-1 and TRBJ2-7; D tentatively fits TRBD1 or TRBD2 (5 bases each). The TCR sequence derives from a man younger than 40 in good health. The CDR3, as DNA: TGCGCCAGCAGCTTCGACATGGGGGACTACGAGCAGTACTTC. Amino acid sequence: CASSFDMGDYEQYF.